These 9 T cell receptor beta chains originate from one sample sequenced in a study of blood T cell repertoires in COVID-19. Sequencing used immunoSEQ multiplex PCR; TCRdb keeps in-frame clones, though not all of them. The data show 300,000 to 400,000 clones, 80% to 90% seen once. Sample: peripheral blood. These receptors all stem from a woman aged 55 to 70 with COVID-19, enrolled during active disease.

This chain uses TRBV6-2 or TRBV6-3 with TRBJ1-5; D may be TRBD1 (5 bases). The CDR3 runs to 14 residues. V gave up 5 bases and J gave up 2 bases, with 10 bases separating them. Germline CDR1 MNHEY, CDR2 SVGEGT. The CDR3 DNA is TGTGCCAGCAGTAGCGGGGGAGGCAATCAGCCCCAGCATTTT. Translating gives CASSSGGGNQPQHF.

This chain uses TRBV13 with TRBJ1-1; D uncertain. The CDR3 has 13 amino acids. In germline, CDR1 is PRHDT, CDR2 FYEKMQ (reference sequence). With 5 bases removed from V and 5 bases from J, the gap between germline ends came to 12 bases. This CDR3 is CASSPRRRTEAFF. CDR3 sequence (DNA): TGTGCCAGCAGCCCACGGAGAAGAACTGAAGCTTTCTTT.

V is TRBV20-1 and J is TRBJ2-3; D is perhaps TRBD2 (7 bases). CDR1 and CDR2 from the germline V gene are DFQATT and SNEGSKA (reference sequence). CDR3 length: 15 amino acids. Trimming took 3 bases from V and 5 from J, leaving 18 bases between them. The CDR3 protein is CSASNPRGGQDTQYF. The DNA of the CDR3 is TGCAGTGCTAGTAACCCGAGGGGGGGCCAAGATACGCAGTATTTT.

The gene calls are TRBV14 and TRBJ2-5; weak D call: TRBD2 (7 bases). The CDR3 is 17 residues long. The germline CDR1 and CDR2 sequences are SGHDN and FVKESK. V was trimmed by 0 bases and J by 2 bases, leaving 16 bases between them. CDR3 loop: CASSQEGRGASQETQYF. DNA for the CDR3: TGTGCCAGCAGCCAAGAAGGGAGGGGGGCCTCACAAGAGACCCAGTACTTC.

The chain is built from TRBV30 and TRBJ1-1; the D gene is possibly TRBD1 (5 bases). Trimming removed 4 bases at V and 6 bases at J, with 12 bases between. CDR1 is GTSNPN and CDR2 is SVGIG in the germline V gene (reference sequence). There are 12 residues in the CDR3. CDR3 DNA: TGTGCCTGGACCTGGGGGGAGCCTGAAGCTTTCTTT. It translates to CAWTWGEPEAFF.

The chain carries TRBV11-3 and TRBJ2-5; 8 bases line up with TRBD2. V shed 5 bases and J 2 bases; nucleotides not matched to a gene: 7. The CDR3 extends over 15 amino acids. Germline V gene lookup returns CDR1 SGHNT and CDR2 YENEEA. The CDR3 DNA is TGTGCCAGCAGCCCGGGAGCGGGGGAACAAGAGACCCAGTACTTC. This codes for CASSPGAGEQETQYF.

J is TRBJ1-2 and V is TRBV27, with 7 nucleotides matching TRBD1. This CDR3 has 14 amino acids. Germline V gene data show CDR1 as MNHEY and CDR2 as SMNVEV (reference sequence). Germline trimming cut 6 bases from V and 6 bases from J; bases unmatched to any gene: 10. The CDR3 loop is CASSARTGTNGYTF. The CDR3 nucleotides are TGTGCCAGCAGCGCCCGGACAGGAACGAATGGCTACACCTTC.

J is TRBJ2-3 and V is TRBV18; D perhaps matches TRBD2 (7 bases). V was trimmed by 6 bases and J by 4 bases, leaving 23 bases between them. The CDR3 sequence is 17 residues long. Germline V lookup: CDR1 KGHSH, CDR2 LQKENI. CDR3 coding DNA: TGTGCCAGCTCGCCTCCAGGGGCGGGGGATTTCGCAGATACGCAGTATTTT. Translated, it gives CASSPPGAGDFADTQYF. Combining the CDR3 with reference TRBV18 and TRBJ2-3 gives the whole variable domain NAGVMQNPRHLVRRRGQEARLRCSPMKGHSHVYWYRQLPEEGLKFMVYLQKENIIDESGMPKERFSAEFPKEGPSILRIQQVVRGDSAAYFCASSPPGAGDFADTQYFGPGTRLTVL.

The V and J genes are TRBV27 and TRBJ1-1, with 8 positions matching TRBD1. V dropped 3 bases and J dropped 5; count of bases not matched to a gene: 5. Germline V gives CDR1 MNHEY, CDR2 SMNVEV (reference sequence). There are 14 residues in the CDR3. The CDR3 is CASSFLQGGTEAFF. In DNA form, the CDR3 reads TGTGCCAGCAGTTTTTTACAGGGGGGGACTGAAGCTTTCTTT.